This T cell receptor beta chain was recorded in a study of memory CD4+ T cells and cytomegalovirus serostatus. Single viable CD3+CD4+CD8-CD45RO+ cells were sorted as the memory CD4+ T cells. The CDR3 has 13 amino acids. Germline CDR1 SGHRS, CDR2 YFSETQ. The V end lost 0 bases, the J end lost 8 bases, and 12 bases lay between the germline ends. Using immunoSEQ multiplex PCR, the repertoire was profiled, and TCRdb retains in-frame clones only, with some absent. The sample has roughly 53,000 clones, around 78% seen once. The rearrangement joins TRBV5-1 to TRBJ2-7, with D possibly matching TRBD1 (5 bases). Sequencing was carried out using memory CD4+ T cells from blood. The TCR was taken from an adult in good health and CMV-seronegative. The CDR3, as DNA: TGCGCCAGCAGCTTGGGGGAACAGGCTAAGCAGTACTTC. Protein product: CASSLGEQAKQYF.